What follows are 30 T cell receptor beta chains derived from one specimen sequenced in a study of patients and donors after allogeneic stem cell transplantation. Each CDR3 protein gets one entry after TCRdb re-called the RT-PCR reads with MiXCR. The data hold about 15,000 distinct CDR3 sequences, with around a quarter observed a single time. The specimen sequenced was blood, either unsorted or a sorted T cell fraction (not recorded which). The source is a human donor who was either an allogeneic HSCT recipient or a stem cell or donor lymphocyte infusion donor (not recorded which). It is not recorded whose cells these are; they may come from a transplant donor.

This clonotype was observed a handful of times. The chain joins TRBV29-1 to TRBJ1-2; D is possibly TRBD1 (5 bases). V lost 4 bases and J 8 bases, leaving 23 bases between the germline ends. The V gene's germline CDR1 is SQVTM and CDR2 ANQGSEA. The CDR3 is 15 amino acids. The CDR3 loop reads CSVVPGRRDVSGYTF. CDR3 sequence (DNA): TGCAGCGTTGTCCCGGGACGTAGGGACGTATCGGGCTACACCTTC.

This sequence joins TRBV24-1 and TRBJ2-3; no reliable D call. The CDR3 sequence is 13 residues long. The germline gives CDR1 KGHDR, CDR2 SFDVKD. Trimming removed 0 bases at V and 13 bases at J, with 13 bases between. CDR3 in DNA: TGTGCCACCAGTGATTTGACGTGGAAGGGAAAGTATTTT. This translates into CATSDLTWKGKYF.

This chain's CDR3 is CATRRAGQVYGYTF. CDR3 in DNA: TGTGCCACCAGAAGGGCTGGACAGGTCTATGGCTACACCTTC. The genes are TRBV15 and TRBJ1-2, with TRBD1 matching 7 bases. V shed 6 bases, J shed 4 bases, and the junction held 8 bases outside the gene matches. The CDR3 is 14 residues long. Looked up from germline, CDR1 is LNHNV and CDR2 is YYDKDF (reference sequence).

This clonotype was seen only a few times. V is TRBV27 and J is TRBJ1-5; D is unclear. The CDR3 is 14 amino acids. Trimming removed 5 bases at V and 3 bases at J, with 11 bases between. CDR1 and CDR2 (germline): MNHEY, SMNVEV (reference sequence). CDR3 loop: CASSPGRINQPQHF. In DNA, the CDR3 is TGTGCCAGCAGTCCCGGACGGATCAATCAGCCCCAGCATTTT.

This clonotype was counted a few times. The rearrangement joins TRBV6-6 to TRBJ1-5; perhaps TRBD1 as D (5 bases). The CDR3 runs 18 residues. The germline gives CDR1 MNHNY, CDR2 SVGAGI (reference sequence). The V end lost 7 bases, the J end lost 0 bases, and 22 bases lay between the germline ends. Here the CDR3 DNA reads TGTGCCAGCAATCCAGAGGGTCGAGGGGCCGGTAGCAATCAGCCCCAGCATTTT. This sequence encodes CASNPEGRGAGSNQPQHF.

The rearrangement links TRBV5-1 to TRBJ1-6; D may be TRBD1 (5 bases). The germline gives CDR1 SGHRS, CDR2 YFSETQ. The CDR3 consists of 16 residues. V lost 4 bases and J 9 bases, leaving 20 bases between the germline ends. Here the CDR3 DNA reads TGCGCCAGCAGCCGGTGGACAACGGTGAGCGGTTCACCCCTCCACTTT. This translates into CASSRWTTVSGSPLHF.

This clonotype turned up a few times. V usage is TRBV10-3 and J usage is TRBJ2-5, with D perhaps TRBD2 (5 bases). With 11 bases removed from V and 1 base from J, the gap between germline ends came to 11 bases. The CDR3 sequence is 12 residues long. Germline V gene lookup returns CDR1 ENHRY and CDR2 SYGVKD. The CDR3 DNA sequence: TGTGCCGCGTCTAGCTTCCAAGAGACCCAGTACTTC. It yields the protein CAASSFQETQYF.

This clonotype has a count of ten or more. The rearrangement joins TRBV5-1 to TRBJ2-2; TRBD1 matches at 10 bases. The CDR3 totals 16 residues. V gave up 4 bases and J gave up 1 base; unmatched junction bases: 4. Germline CDR1 is SGHRS and CDR2 is YFSETQ. The CDR3 DNA reads TGCGCCAGCAGCCGAGACAGGGGGCAGAACACCGGGGAGCTGTTTTTT. Protein sequence: CASSRDRGQNTGELFF. The variable domain in full, with the rest retrieved from reference TRBV5-1 and TRBJ2-2, is KAGVTQTPRYLIKTRGQQVTLSCSPISGHRSVSWYQQTPGQGLQFLFEYFSETQRNKGNFPGRFSGRQFSNSRSEMNVSTLELGDSALYLCASSRDRGQNTGELFFGEGSRLTVL.

V gene TRBV12-3 or TRBV12-4 combines with J gene TRBJ1-5, with 9 bases identical to TRBD1. The CDR3 sequence is 13 residues long. V gave up 6 bases and J gave up 9 bases; unmatched junction bases: 6. In nucleotides, the CDR3 is TGTGCCAGCAGGGGACAGGGAAGGCGGCCCCAGCATTTT. This encodes CASRGQGRRPQHF.

This clonotype was seen only a few times. CDR3 amino acids: CASSVASSGANVLTF. In DNA form, the CDR3 reads TGTGCCAGCAGCGTAGCTTCATCTGGGGCCAACGTCCTGACTTTC. This chain uses TRBV9 with TRBJ2-6; no firm D call. CDR1 and CDR2 from the germline V gene are SGDLS and YYNGEE. The CDR3 has 15 residues. Trimming removed 0 bases at V and 1 base at J, with 5 bases between.

This clonotype was seen ten or more times. The chain links TRBV13 to TRBJ1-6, with D possibly TRBD1 on 5 matching bases. V dropped 0 bases and J dropped 10 bases, with 10 bases sitting between them. Germline V gives CDR1 PRHDT, CDR2 FYEKMQ (reference sequence). The length of the CDR3 is 14 residues. CDR3 sequence (DNA): TGTGCCAGCAGCTTAGGGCGGGGACGGTCACCCCTCCACTTT. Its translation: CASSLGRGRSPLHF.

The gene calls are TRBV27 and TRBJ2-5; 7 nucleotides match TRBD2. Looked up from germline, CDR1 is MNHEY and CDR2 is SMNVEV (reference sequence). V lost 5 bases and J lost 5; bases outside the gene matches: 5. This CDR3 contains 13 residues. The CDR3 spells CASSRRRGETQYF. The CDR3 region has the DNA TGTGCCAGCAGTCGTAGGCGGGGGGAGACCCAGTACTTC.

The chain employs TRBV6-1 and TRBJ2-3; TRBD2 matches 11 bases. Germline assignment: CDR1 MNHNS and CDR2 SASEGT. Unmatched junction bases numbered 6, after V lost 0 bases and J lost 4 bases. This CDR3 is built from 17 residues. CDR3 in DNA: TGTGCCAGCAGTGAAGCGGAGCTAGCGGGGGGATCAGATACGCAGTATTTT. It is translated as CASSEAELAGGSDTQYF.

This clonotype was observed a handful of times. The chain employs TRBV27 and TRBJ1-4; D unresolved. This CDR3 is built from 15 residues. CDR1 is MNHEY and CDR2 is SMNVEV in the germline V gene (reference sequence). V gave up 6 bases and J gave up 4 bases, with 15 bases separating them. The chain's CDR3 is CASRRLIAGNEKLFF. The DNA for the CDR3 is TGTGCCAGCAGGAGGCTCATCGCTGGTAATGAAAAACTGTTTTTT. Together with reference TRBV27 and TRBJ1-4, the CDR3 gives the full variable domain: EAQVTQNPRYLITVTGKKLTVTCSQNMNHEYMSWYRQDPGLGLRQIYYSMNVEVTDKGDVPEGYKVSRKEKRNFPLILESPSPNQTSLYFCASRRLIAGNEKLFFGSGTQLSVL.

CDR3 region: CASSGNPGTVYEQYF. The CDR3 bases are TGTGCCAGCAGCGGCAATCCCGGGACAGTGTACGAGCAGTACTTC. V gene TRBV11-1 combines with J gene TRBJ2-7, with 7 bases aligning to TRBD1. CDR3 length: 15 residues. Germline V gives CDR1 SGHAT, CDR2 FQDESV (reference sequence). Trimming removed 5 bases from V and 4 bases from J; junction bases left unmatched: 11.

This clonotype has only a few counts. This CDR3 is CASSLPEGAFF. The CDR3 region has the DNA TGTGCCAGCAGTTTACCAGAGGGAGCTTTCTTT. The chain uses TRBV28 and TRBJ1-1; D is undetermined. V was trimmed by 2 bases and J by 10 bases, leaving 8 bases between them. CDR1 is MDHEN, CDR2 SYDVKM, per germline. This CDR3 region has 11 residues.

In its sample, this clonotype was seen a few times. This chain uses TRBV6-5 with TRBJ1-1; 8 bases fit TRBD1. The trim removed 1 base at V and 3 bases at J, leaving 7 bases unmatched. The germline V gene encodes CDR1 MNHEY and CDR2 SVGAGI. CDR3 size: 16 residues. The CDR3 spells CASSYLVRGPDTEAFF. CDR3 sequence (DNA): TGTGCCAGCAGTTACTTAGTCAGGGGGCCGGACACTGAAGCTTTCTTT.

This clonotype ranks as medium-sized. The chain uses TRBV7-9 and TRBJ1-2; no clear D gene. Germline V gene lookup returns CDR1 SEHNR and CDR2 FQNEAQ (reference sequence). The CDR3 covers 11 residues. Between the trimmed V and J ends, which lost 3 bases and 3 bases, there was a span of 2 bases. The CDR3 protein is CASSFHYGYTF. The CDR3 bases are TGTGCCAGCAGCTTCCACTATGGCTACACCTTC.

The CDR3, as DNA: TGTGCCAGCAGTGAAGGCGCCACGGGGGAGACCCAGTACTTC. This encodes CASSEGATGETQYF. The chain is built from TRBV6-1 and TRBJ2-5; possible D gene TRBD2, 5 bases. Trimming stripped 1 base from V and 5 bases from J, with 11 bases between. The germline gives CDR1 MNHNS, CDR2 SASEGT. This CDR3 region has 14 residues.

This clonotype was observed at least ten times. The rearrangement uses TRBV20-1 and TRBJ1-1; D is unresolved. The germline V gene has CDR1 DFQATT and CDR2 SNEGSKA (reference sequence). This CDR3 region has 13 residues. V was trimmed by 5 bases and J by 0 bases, leaving 10 bases between them. For the CDR3, the DNA is TGCAGTGCTGATTCGGGTATGAACACTGAAGCTTTCTTT. This codes for CSADSGMNTEAFF.

As concerns this clonotype: Relative to the germline gene, one junction end is altered; a read error may explain this. The chain recombines TRBV6-6 with TRBJ1-2; no definite D call. The germline V gene has CDR1 MNHNY and CDR2 SVGAGI (reference sequence). The CDR3 sequence is 14 residues long. This CDR3 reads CASRTAGRYYGYTF. The CDR3 DNA follows: TGCGCCAGCAGAACAGCCGGACGGTACTATGGCTACACCTTC.

The V gene is TRBV4-3, the J gene TRBJ2-7; 7 nucleotides agree with TRBD1. The CDR3 covers 17 residues. V was pared by 2 bases and J by 2 bases, with 12 bases of the junction left unmatched. From germline, CDR1 is LGHNA and CDR2 YSLEER. The CDR3 loop is CASSQKVDGTVTYEQYF. As DNA, the CDR3 is TGCGCCAGCAGCCAAAAGGTGGACGGGACAGTAACCTACGAGCAGTACTTC.

V is TRBV6-5 and J is TRBJ1-3; TRBD1 aligns across 7 bases. V trimming: 2 bases; J trimming: 2 bases; junction bases outside the gene matches: 3. Germline-derived CDR1 and CDR2 are MNHEY and SVGAGI. This CDR3 contains 15 residues. CDR3 nucleotides: TGTGCCAGCAGTTACCTCCAGGGGGCTGGAAACACCATATATTTT. Its protein product is CASSYLQGAGNTIYF.

This clonotype occurred a few times. V and J are TRBV6-2 or TRBV6-3 and TRBJ1-1; D is ambiguous. Germline CDR1 MNHEY, CDR2 SVGEGT. Trimming removed 5 bases at V and 5 bases at J, with 21 bases between. The length of the CDR3 is 16 residues. The CDR3 region is CASSPGRLTRATEAFF. DNA of the CDR3: TGTGCCAGCAGTCCCGGACGGCTCACGAGAGCGACTGAAGCTTTCTTT.

This clonotype showed up just a few times. The chain joins TRBV12-3 or TRBV12-4 to TRBJ1-5; D is perhaps TRBD1 (5 bases). The CDR3 is 13 amino acids. V shed 3 bases and J shed 9 bases, with 12 bases lying between them. CDR3 sequence: CASSFQGSAPQHF. The CDR3 DNA follows: TGTGCCAGCAGTTTCCAGGGTTCGGCGCCCCAGCATTTT.

The chain has TRBV6-5 and TRBJ2-5, with D perhaps matching TRBD2 (5 bases). The CDR3 sequence is 17 residues long. Per germline, CDR1 MNHEY and CDR2 SVGAGI. The ends were cut back, 2 bases at V and 0 bases at J, with 16 bases in the middle. Here the CDR3 reads CASSYRRGRGYQETQYF. For the CDR3, the DNA is TGTGCCAGCAGTTACCGGCGAGGGAGAGGGTACCAAGAGACCCAGTACTTC.

This sequence joins TRBV24-1 and TRBJ2-1, with 7 bases matching TRBD1. Looked up from germline, CDR1 is KGHDR and CDR2 is SFDVKD. With V trimmed by 0 bases and J by 7 bases, 8 bases remained unmatched. There are 16 residues in the CDR3. The CDR3: CATSDLKGGLRNEQFF. In DNA, the CDR3 is TGTGCCACCAGTGATTTGAAAGGGGGCCTAAGAAATGAGCAGTTCTTC.

The sample holds a few counts of this clonotype. The gene calls are TRBV15 and TRBJ1-5; D gene uncertain. Trimming removed 1 base from V and 4 bases from J, with 14 bases in between. CDR3 length: 16 amino acids. Looked up from germline, CDR1 is LNHNV and CDR2 is YYDKDF (reference sequence). CDR3 sequence reads: CATSRGQGLPNQPQHF. The CDR3 nucleotides are TGTGCCACCAGCAGAGGCCAAGGCTTGCCGAATCAGCCCCAGCATTTT.

The V call is TRBV2, the J call TRBJ1-2; a weak D match, TRBD1 (5 bases). V lost 3 bases and J lost 4, with 12 bases in between. The V gene's germline CDR1 is SNHLY and CDR2 FYNNEI. The length of the CDR3 is 14 residues. CDR3 in DNA: TGTGCCAGCAGTGATCGGGCAGGGTCCTATGGCTACACCTTC. The encoded protein is CASSDRAGSYGYTF.

Ten or more counts support this clonotype. The rearrangement links TRBV10-3 to TRBJ1-2; 7 bases are a match to TRBD1. This CDR3 has 15 residues. Per the germline V gene, CDR1 is ENHRY and CDR2 is SYGVKD. With V trimmed by 4 bases and J by 1 base, 6 bases remained unmatched. The CDR3 spells CAISALRDSNYGYTF. CDR3 bases: TGTGCCATCAGTGCCCTCCGGGACAGTAACTATGGCTACACCTTC.